This T cell receptor (beta chain) was documented in a study of identical twins (dated by TCRdb to 2016 to 2018). The study in broad terms: To test whether fetal clonotypes persist, the study used deep sequencing on TCR alpha and beta repertoires from monozygotic twins, unrelated adults of various ages, and cord blood. To rule out contamination, the twin experiments were replicated at different times with different library preparation protocols. Summary of the overall study and its limitations: Invariant T cells such as MAIT and iNKT could partly confound zero-insertion analyses, although diverse VJ usage argued against such confounding for most clonotypes. Because the same donors could not be followed over many years, the conclusions depended on cross-sectional statistical analysis. Out-of-frame TCR alpha sequences shared between twins showed an excess of low generation-probability sequences compared with coincidental sharing between unrelated individuals. A weaker excess of twin sharing was found in beta out-of-frame sequences because the signal-to-noise ratio was lowered by fewer shared sequences. In monozygotic twins, out-of-frame TCR alpha sharing was systematically underestimated by recombination models, although the models agreed with sharing between unrelated individuals. Abundant cord blood beta clonotypes carried fewer insertions; young adult naive repertoires showed a weaker similar trend, while memory repertoires showed none.

This clonotype was counted only a few times. Its antigen is unknown. Base-call qualities are not available, and no considerably larger clone is one nucleotide away. From the germline V gene, CDR1 is MNHEY and CDR2 is SVGEGT. The CDR3, from cysteine to phenylalanine, totals 15 residues. The only DNA kept is the CDR3, 45 bases in frame from the first base. V loses 4 bases, J loses 3 bases, and the germline ends lie 13 bases apart. Only healthy Caucasian donors were included. Three pairs of female monozygotic twins, all aged about 18 to 30 years, made up the twin cohort. Positive isolation kits from Invitrogen were used to isolate the CD4+ and CD8+ T cell populations. Receptor amplification or capture employed 5' RACE. TCRdb lists the instrument as Illumina HiSeq 2000. A universal primer binding site was added through template switching, and the final cDNA carried a unique molecular identifier so that TCR cDNA molecules could be counted accurately. First-strand cDNA for TCR alpha and beta chains was synthesized from specific primers in the conserved constant-segment region. Each cDNA library was double barcoded, with a SMART-Mk sample barcode plus Illumina barcodes, to control for contamination. TruSeq adapter sequences along with Illumina sample barcodes were introduced in two successive PCR steps. The Illumina HiSeq platform was used with custom primers to sequence TCR alpha and beta cDNA libraries. Concerning the study's data processing: Raw reads were processed with MiGEC to extract unique molecular identifiers, and MiXCR was used to determine CDR3 positions. Recombination models were inferred per individual with the repgenHMM and IGoR tools using an EM algorithm. The analysis of shared clonotypes was done with the tcR package in R, with sharing normalized by the product of cloneset sizes. Out-of-frame nonproductive sequences were analyzed to study raw recombination free of thymic and clonal selection effects. TCRdb applied fastp at Q25 and MiXCR to the public reads, then kept only in-frame beta chains. Each record represents a unique CDR3 protein, reported with the most common genes and DNA among its rows. The V and J calls come from TCRdb's annotation, not from the publication. The sample yields hundreds of thousands of distinct CDR3 sequences; approximately 24% were counted once. Together, the top ten hold 2.9% of the sample.

This sample was shared with a second study, whose subject was T cells expressing NK-cell markers. That second report states: Seven to nine donors provided sorted CD3+CD56+NKG2C+, CD3+CD56+NKG2C- and CD3+CD56-NKG2C+ T-cell subsets, whose TCR beta-chain repertoires were profiled. Seven of the eight sequenced donors were HCMV-seropositive and one was HCMV-seronegative. In several experiments an anti-gammadeltaTCR antibody was added to restrict sorting to alphabetaTCR-expressing T cells. In over 5 donors, the dominant CD3+CD56+NKG2C+ clonotypes were among the top 10 CD8+ clonotypes and accounted for roughly 1.0-8% of CD8+ T cells. Those dominant clonotypes were again the most abundant among CD3+CD56-NKG2C+ cells in four donors, at roughly 25-60.1%. Whether the expanded NKG2C-expressing T cell clones were specific for HCMV antigens remained unclear. The eight sequenced donors were randomly selected healthy volunteers, three men and five women. HCMV-specific IgG was detected in serum with a commercial ELISA kit to determine HCMV serostatus. MIGEC handled demultiplexing of the reads and grouping by UMI, while MiTCR was used to assemble and quantify clonotypes. To exclude erroneous sequences, only TCR cDNA sequences supported by at least two reads were retained. Downstream repertoire analysis used the tcR package, and clonotypes were matched across fractions by CDR3 nucleotide sequence plus V segment. Antigen specificity was annotated against VDJdb with VDJmatch, allowing one amino acid substitution in CDR3.

Sample: CD4+ T cells sorted from blood. The chain is encoded by TRBV6-2 or TRBV6-3 joined to TRBJ2-1; 6 matching bases give a weak D call of TRBD2. The receptor was isolated from a woman younger than 30 in good health. The nucleotide sequence reads as follows: TGTGCCAGCAGTTTGGCGGGGCTCGACTACAATGAGCAGTTCTTC. It specifies CASSLAGLDYNEQFF.